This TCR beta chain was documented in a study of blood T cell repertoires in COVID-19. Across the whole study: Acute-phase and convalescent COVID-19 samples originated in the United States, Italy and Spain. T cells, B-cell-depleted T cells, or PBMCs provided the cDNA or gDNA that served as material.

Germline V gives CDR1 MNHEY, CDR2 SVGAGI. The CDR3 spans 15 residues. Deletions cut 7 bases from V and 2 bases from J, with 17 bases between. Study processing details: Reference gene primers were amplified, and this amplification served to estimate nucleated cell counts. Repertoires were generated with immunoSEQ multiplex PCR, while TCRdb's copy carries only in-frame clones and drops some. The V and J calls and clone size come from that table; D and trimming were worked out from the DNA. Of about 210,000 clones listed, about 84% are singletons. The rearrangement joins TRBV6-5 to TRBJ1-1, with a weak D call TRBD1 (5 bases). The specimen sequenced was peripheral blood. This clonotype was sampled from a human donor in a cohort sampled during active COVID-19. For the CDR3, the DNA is TGTGCCAGCATTCGCCGGGGGGTTACCAACACTGAAGCTTTCTTT. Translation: CASIRRGVTNTEAFF.